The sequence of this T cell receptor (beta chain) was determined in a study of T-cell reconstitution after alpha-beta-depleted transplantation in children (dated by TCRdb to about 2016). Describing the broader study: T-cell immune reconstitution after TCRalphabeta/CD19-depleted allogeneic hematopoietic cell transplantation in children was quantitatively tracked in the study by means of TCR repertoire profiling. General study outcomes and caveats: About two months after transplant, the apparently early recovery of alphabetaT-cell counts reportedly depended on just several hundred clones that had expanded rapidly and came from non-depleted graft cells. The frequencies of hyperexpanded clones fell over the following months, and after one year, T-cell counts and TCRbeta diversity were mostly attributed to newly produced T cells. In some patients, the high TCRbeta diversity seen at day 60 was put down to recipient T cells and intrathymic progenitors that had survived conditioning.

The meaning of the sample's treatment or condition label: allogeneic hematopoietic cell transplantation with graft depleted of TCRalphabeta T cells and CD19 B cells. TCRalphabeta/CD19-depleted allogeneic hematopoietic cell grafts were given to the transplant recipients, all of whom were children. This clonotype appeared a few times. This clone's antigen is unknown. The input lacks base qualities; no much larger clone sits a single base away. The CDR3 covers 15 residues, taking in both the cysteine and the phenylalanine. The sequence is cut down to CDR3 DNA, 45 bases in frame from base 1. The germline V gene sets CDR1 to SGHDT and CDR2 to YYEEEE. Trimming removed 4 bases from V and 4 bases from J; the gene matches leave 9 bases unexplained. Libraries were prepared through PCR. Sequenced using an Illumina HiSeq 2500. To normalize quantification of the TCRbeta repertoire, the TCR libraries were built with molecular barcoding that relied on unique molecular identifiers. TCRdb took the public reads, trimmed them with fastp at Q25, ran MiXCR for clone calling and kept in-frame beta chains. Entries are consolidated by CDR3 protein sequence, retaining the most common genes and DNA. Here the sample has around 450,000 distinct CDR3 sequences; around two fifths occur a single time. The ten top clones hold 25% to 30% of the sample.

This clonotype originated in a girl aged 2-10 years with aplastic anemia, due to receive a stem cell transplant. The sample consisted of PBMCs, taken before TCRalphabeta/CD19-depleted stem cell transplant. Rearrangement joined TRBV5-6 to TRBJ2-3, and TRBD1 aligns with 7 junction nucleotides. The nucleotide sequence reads TGTGCCAGCAGCGTCGCGACTGGACAGGCAGATACGCAGTATTTT. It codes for CASSVATGQADTQYF.